This passage covers 24 T cell receptor beta chains from one sample sequenced in a study of regulatory T cells in long-lasting Graves disease. The time point: newly diagnosed GD, antithyroid drugs for less than 3 months. PBMC RNA was the source of the TCR library. CDR3-region Arm-PCR and iRepertoire HTBI primers produced the TCR beta libraries. TCRdb re-called the multiplex PCR reads with MiXCR, one entry per CDR3 protein. Among some 600,000 distinct CDR3 sequences listed, around 15% were seen once. Another study also made use of these data, one on T cells in Graves' hyperthyroidism and ophthalmopathy.

Source: peripheral blood mononuclear cells (PBMCs), taken at new diagnosis, from a patient treated with antithyroid drugs. These receptors came from a man aged 18 to 35 with Graves disease.

This rearrangement joins TRBV5-8 to TRBJ1-2, with D possibly TRBD1 on 5 matching bases. This CDR3 has 12 amino acids. Germline V gene lookup returns CDR1 SGHTS and CDR2 YDEGEE. Trimming pared 1 base from V and 7 bases from J, leaving 8 bases between. As DNA, the CDR3 is TGTGCCAGCAGCTTGTCAGGGTTTGGCTACACCTTC. Translation: CASSLSGFGYTF.

Ten or more counts support this clonotype. The J gene is TRBJ1-2, the V gene TRBV6-1, with 9 bases matching TRBD1. The V and J ends lost 10 bases and 7 bases, in that order; junction bases with no gene match: 13. The CDR3 runs 14 residues. Looked up from germline, CDR1 is MNHNS and CDR2 is SASEGT. The chain's CDR3 is CANSWGQGDGGYTF. The CDR3 DNA follows: TGTGCCAACTCCTGGGGACAGGGTGACGGTGGCTACACCTTC.

This clonotype was observed a handful of times. The chain joins TRBV7-9 to TRBJ2-2; D uncertain. V was shortened by 3 bases and J by 5 bases, with 10 bases between the two germline ends. Germline loops: CDR1 SEHNR, CDR2 FQNEAQ (reference sequence). The CDR3 covers 14 residues. The CDR3 DNA is TGTGCCAGCAGCTTTGTGTCGGCTACCGGGGAGCTGTTTTTT. Its translation is CASSFVSATGELFF.

Concerning this clonotype: It is likely a read error, because the conserved phenylalanine at the end of the CDR3 is missing. This chain uses TRBV30 with TRBJ2-5, with D perhaps being TRBD1 or TRBD2 (5 bases each). V was trimmed by 2 bases and J by 5 bases, leaving 12 bases between them. This CDR3 is built from 13 residues. Per germline, CDR1 GTSNPN and CDR2 SVGIG (reference sequence). The CDR3 DNA reads as TGTGCCTGGAGTACGGGACCCGGGGAGACCCAGTACCTC. Translation: CAWSTGPGETQYL.

On this clonotype: This may arise from a read error, as a much more abundant clone is one base away. This sequence joins TRBV6-1 and TRBJ1-1; 11 positions match TRBD1. The CDR3 totals 15 residues. CDR1 is MNHNS and CDR2 is SASEGT in the germline V gene. The V gene end was trimmed by 11 bases and the J gene end by 6 bases; junction bases not matched to a gene: 14. The CDR3 reads CACRPGGQGDPEAFF. DNA of the CDR3: TGTGCCTGCCGCCCAGGGGGACAGGGGGACCCTGAAGCTTTCTTT.

The V and J genes are TRBV2 and TRBJ2-7, with 8 bases that match TRBD1. Germline V gene data show CDR1 as SNHLY and CDR2 as FYNNEI. The CDR3 is 14 amino acids. Germline trimming cut 3 bases from V and 3 bases from J; bases unmatched to any gene: 4. The CDR3 nucleotides read TGTGCCAGCAGTGATCAGGGGGCCCACTACGAGCAGTACTTC. As protein: CASSDQGAHYEQYF.

The chain links TRBV18 to TRBJ2-2, with 8 positions matching TRBD1. Trimming cost V 3 bases and J 6 bases; bases outside gene matches: 6. CDR1 is KGHSH, CDR2 LQKENI, per germline. CDR3 length: 15 residues. CDR3 in DNA: TGTGCCAGCTCACCCCGGACAGGGTTTGCCGGGGAGCTGTTTTTT. Its translation: CASSPRTGFAGELFF.

This clonotype was recorded many times. The gene calls are TRBV27 and TRBJ1-2, with 8 bases that match TRBD1. The CDR3 spans 14 residues. Germline V lookup: CDR1 MNHEY, CDR2 SMNVEV (reference sequence). V trimming: 4 bases; J trimming: 8 bases; junction bases outside the gene matches: 9. In nucleotides, the CDR3 is TGTGCCAGCAGTTCTCCTGGACAGGGTAGCGGCTACACCTTC. It yields the protein CASSSPGQGSGYTF.

This clonotype was seen at least ten times. The V gene is TRBV30, the J gene TRBJ1-1; D is unclear. From germline, CDR1 is GTSNPN and CDR2 SVGIG (reference sequence). The CDR3 runs to 12 residues. V was clipped by 0 bases and J by 4 bases, with 6 bases between them. CDR3 protein: CAWSVGPTEAFF. DNA of the CDR3: TGTGCCTGGAGTGTCGGGCCCACTGAAGCTTTCTTT.

The genes are TRBV3-1 and TRBJ2-1; D is unresolved. V was cut by 1 base and J by 9 bases, with 13 bases left in between. The length of the CDR3 is 14 residues. Germline V lookup: CDR1 LGHDT, CDR2 YNNKEL (reference sequence). The CDR3 nucleotides read TGTGCCAGCAGCCAAGTGCACCCTCCCGGTGAGCAGTTCTTC. Protein sequence: CASSQVHPPGEQFF.

The chain links TRBV9 to TRBJ2-2, with D unresolved. Trimming left V 5 bases short and J 3 bases short, with 5 bases between. Germline V lookup: CDR1 SGDLS, CDR2 YYNGEE. The CDR3 spans 12 residues. The CDR3 DNA is TGTGCCAGCAGTCATTACACCGGGGAGCTGTTTTTT. It translates to CASSHYTGELFF.

This clonotype appeared a few times. The rearrangement uses TRBV2 and TRBJ2-7, with D possibly being TRBD1 (5 bases). The V end was cut by 6 bases, the J end by 3 bases, with 9 bases between. Germline CDR1 is SNHLY and CDR2 is FYNNEI. This CDR3 is built from 12 residues. The CDR3 DNA reads TGTGCCAGCAGAGGACAACTCTACGAGCAGTACTTC. Translated, it gives CASRGQLYEQYF.

This clonotype has ten or more counts. DNA of the CDR3: TGTGCCAGCTCACCACGTGAGACAGGGATTGGCTACACCTTC. Protein sequence: CASSPRETGIGYTF. J is TRBJ1-2 and V is TRBV18; 7 bases agree with TRBD1. The CDR3 spans 14 residues. Germline lookup yields CDR1 KGHSH and CDR2 LQKENI. Trimming removed 1 base from V and 7 bases from J; junction bases left unmatched: 6.

This clonotype was seen repeatedly, ten times or more. The V and J genes are TRBV30 and TRBJ2-2; unclear D gene. CDR1 is GTSNPN, CDR2 SVGIG, per germline (reference sequence). V lost 7 bases, J lost 2 bases, and 14 bases lay in between. This CDR3 is built from 14 residues. The CDR3 DNA reads TGTGCCTTCCCACTGGGCCGCAACACCGGGGAGCTGTTTTTT. Its translation is CAFPLGRNTGELFF.

V and J are TRBV7-2 and TRBJ2-3; D ambiguous. The CDR3 has 13 amino acids. V dropped 2 bases and J dropped 6 bases, with 9 bases sitting between them. From germline, CDR1 is SGHTA and CDR2 FQGNSA. The CDR3 protein is CASSLMALDTQYF. The CDR3 DNA reads as TGTGCCAGCAGCTTAATGGCACTGGATACGCAGTATTTT. The full variable domain, in which reference TRBV7-2 and TRBJ2-3 provide the parts outside the CDR3, is GAGVSQSPSNKVTEKGKDVELRCDPISGHTALYWYRQSLGQGLEFLIYFQGNSAPDKSGLPSDRFSAERTGGSVSTLTIQRTQQEDSAVYLCASSLMALDTQYFGPGTRLTVL.

The V and J genes are TRBV7-2 and TRBJ2-1, with 8 positions matching TRBD2. CDR1 and CDR2 (germline): SGHTA, FQGNSA. The CDR3 extends over 16 amino acids. With 3 bases clipped from V and 2 bases from J, the junction kept 6 bases outside the gene matches. The CDR3 DNA follows: TGTGCCAGCAGCTTCGGCGGGAGGCAACCCTACAATGAGCAGTTCTTC. Translated, it gives CASSFGGRQPYNEQFF.

This chain connects TRBV5-1 to TRBJ2-5, with 10 bases that match TRBD2. In germline, CDR1 is SGHRS, CDR2 YFSETQ. This CDR3 is 15 amino acids long. The junction had 8 bases not matched to a gene; V was cut back by 4 bases and J by 5 bases. CDR3 nucleotide sequence: TGCGCCAGCAGCCCTGGGACTAGCGTGTGGGAGACCCAGTACTTC. This encodes CASSPGTSVWETQYF.

This clonotype came up many times. The chain has TRBV11-2 and TRBJ2-1, with 7 bases fitting TRBD1. Per the germline V gene, CDR1 is SGHAT and CDR2 is FQNNGV. V lost 0 bases, J lost 10 bases, and 6 bases stayed unmatched. The CDR3 covers 14 residues. Here the CDR3 reads CASSLDWTGGEQFF. The CDR3 nucleotides read TGTGCCAGCAGCTTAGACTGGACAGGTGGGGAGCAGTTCTTC.

This rearrangement joins TRBV2 to TRBJ2-1, with 11 bases matching TRBD2. Germline assignment: CDR1 SNHLY and CDR2 FYNNEI. V shed 8 bases, J shed 3 bases, and the junction held 3 bases outside the gene matches. The length of the CDR3 is 14 residues. The CDR3: CASGGLAVYNEQFF. CDR3 sequence (DNA): TGTGCCAGCGGGGGACTAGCGGTCTACAATGAGCAGTTCTTC. Combining the CDR3 with reference TRBV2 and TRBJ2-1 gives the whole variable domain EPEVTQTPSHQVTQMGQEVILRCVPISNHLYFYWYRQILGQKVEFLVSFYNNEISEKSEIFDDQFSVERPDGSNFTLKIRSTKLEDSAMYFCASGGLAVYNEQFFGPGTRLTVL.

The chain uses TRBV6-2 or TRBV6-3 and TRBJ2-1; 12 bases map to TRBD2. Germline trimming cut 8 bases from V and 5 bases from J; bases unmatched to any gene: 7. The CDR3 consists of 15 residues. Germline values: CDR1 MNHEY, CDR2 SVGEGT. The CDR3 loop is CASCASGRVDNEQFF. The DNA for the CDR3 is TGTGCCAGCTGCGCTAGCGGGAGGGTGGACAATGAGCAGTTCTTC.

Only a few counts were recorded for this clonotype. V usage is TRBV7-9 and J usage is TRBJ2-1, with 9 positions matching TRBD1. The germline CDR1 and CDR2 sequences are SEHNR and FQNEAQ (reference sequence). Trimming removed 5 bases from V and 4 bases from J; junction bases left unmatched: 9. This CDR3 spans 16 amino acids. This chain's CDR3 is CASSRSDRGAYNEQFF. The CDR3 nucleotides are TGTGCCAGCAGCCGCTCCGACAGGGGGGCATACAATGAGCAGTTCTTC. Together with reference TRBV7-9 and TRBJ2-1, the CDR3 gives the full variable domain: DTGVSQNPRHKITKRGQNVTFRCDPISEHNRLYWYRQTLGQGPEFLTYFQNEAQLEKSRLLSDRFSAERPKGSFSTLEIQRTEQGDSAMYLCASSRSDRGAYNEQFFGPGTRLTVL.

This clonotype was seen only a few times. The rearrangement links TRBV20-1 to TRBJ2-7; 7 bases align to TRBD2. V lost 0 bases and J lost 6; bases outside the gene matches: 8. This CDR3 comprises 14 residues. From germline, CDR1 is DFQATT and CDR2 SNEGSKA (reference sequence). For the CDR3, the DNA is TGCAGTGCTAGAGATTCAGAGCGGGATCTCGAGCAGTACTTC. Translated, it gives CSARDSERDLEQYF.

There are many counts of this clonotype. The V call is TRBV9, the J call TRBJ2-2; D remains unclear. The V gene lost 0 bases and the J gene lost 1 base, with 4 bases spanning the gap. CDR1 and CDR2 (germline): SGDLS, YYNGEE. This CDR3 spans 14 amino acids. DNA for the CDR3: TGTGCCAGCAGCGTAGGTGGGAACACCGGGGAGCTGTTTTTT. Its protein product is CASSVGGNTGELFF. Filled out from reference TRBV9 and TRBJ2-2, the complete variable domain reads DSGVTQTPKHLITATGQRVTLRCSPRSGDLSVYWYQQSLDQGLQFLIQYYNGEERAKGNILERFSAQQFPDLHSELNLSSLELGDSALYFCASSVGGNTGELFFGEGSRLTVL.

This clonotype was seen ten or more times. The gene calls are TRBV27 and TRBJ2-1; TRBD2 matches 14 bases. In germline, CDR1 is MNHEY, CDR2 SMNVEV (reference sequence). The CDR3 is 16 residues long. V lost 4 bases to trimming and J lost 8 bases; unmatched junction nucleotides: 7. The CDR3 sequence: CASSSPGTSGSYEQFF. CDR3 DNA: TGTGCCAGCAGTTCCCCCGGGACTAGCGGGAGCTATGAGCAGTTCTTC.